These 17 T cell receptor beta chains came from one sample sequenced in a study of blood T cells in healthy people across ages. A second PCR, run for 7 to 11 cycles, used a sample-barcoded 5' primer plus a J-beta primer mix. TCRdb processed the 5' RACE reads anew with MiXCR; each CDR3 protein has one entry. The sample carries hundreds of thousands of distinct CDR3 sequences, roughly 49% recorded once. The specimen sequenced was blood. The receptor set was obtained from an older woman in good health.

The chain carries TRBV6-5 and TRBJ2-1; D possibly corresponds to TRBD2 (6 bases). Germline lookup yields CDR1 MNHEY and CDR2 SVGAGI. V was clipped by 6 bases and J by 9 bases, with 9 bases between them. The CDR3 runs to 11 residues. CDR3 loop: CASRNGGEQFF. DNA of the CDR3: TGTGCCAGCAGAAACGGGGGTGAGCAGTTCTTC.

J is TRBJ2-3 and V is TRBV3-1, with 9 bases identical to TRBD2. Germline V gene sequence: CDR1 LGHDT, CDR2 YNNKEL (reference sequence). V lost 1 base, J lost 5 bases, and 10 bases stayed unmatched. The CDR3 is 17 amino acids. This chain's CDR3 is CASSQGGSGRPGDTQYF. CDR3 DNA: TGTGCCAGCAGCCAAGGGGGTAGCGGGAGACCGGGAGATACGCAGTATTTT.

This clonotype was observed a few times. This sequence joins TRBV28 and TRBJ2-1; 9 positions agree with TRBD2. There are 14 residues in the CDR3. CDR1 is MDHEN and CDR2 is SYDVKM in the germline V gene. V was pared by 6 bases and J by 4 bases, with 4 bases of the junction left unmatched. DNA of the CDR3: TGTGCCAGCAGGGGGGCGGGAGGGTACAATGAGCAGTTCTTC. Encoded protein: CASRGAGGYNEQFF. Combining the CDR3 with reference TRBV28 and TRBJ2-1 gives the whole variable domain DVKVTQSSRYLVKRTGEKVFLECVQDMDHENMFWYRQDPGLGLRLIYFSYDVKMKEKGDIPEGYSVSREKKERFSLILESASTNQTSMYLCASRGAGGYNEQFFGPGTRLTVL.

This rearrangement joins TRBV15 to TRBJ2-5; tentatively, D is TRBD1 (6 bases). With 0 bases removed from V and 3 bases from J, the gap between germline ends came to 14 bases. The CDR3 is 16 amino acids. Per germline, CDR1 LNHNV and CDR2 YYDKDF (reference sequence). The CDR3 here is CATSRDLRAGEETQYF. The CDR3 nucleotides read TGTGCCACCAGCAGAGATCTACGGGCAGGGGAAGAGACCCAGTACTTC.

About this clonotype itself: A much larger clone sits a single nucleotide away, making a read error possible. The CDR3 bases are TGTGCCACCAGTGATACCAGACAGGGGGCGAAGAATGAGCAGTACTTC. It translates to CATSDTRQGAKNEQYF. J is TRBJ2-7 and V is TRBV24-1; 10 nucleotides line up with TRBD1. CDR1 KGHDR and CDR2 SFDVKD come from the germline V gene. The ends lost 3 bases at V and 7 bases at J; junction bases unmatched: 11. There are 16 residues in the CDR3.

This clonotype was seen only a few times. This may arise from a read error, as a much more abundant clone is one base away. The J gene is TRBJ2-7, the V gene TRBV7-2; D uncertain. This CDR3 is built from 11 residues. The germline V and J ends were trimmed by 2 bases and 5 bases, with 4 bases remaining between them. The germline CDR1 and CDR2 sequences are SGHTA and FQGNSA. In DNA, the CDR3 is TGTGCCAGCAGCTTAAACCACGAGCAGTACTTC. It specifies CASSLNHEQYF.

This clonotype appeared a few times. This sequence joins TRBV5-1 and TRBJ2-7, with 9 bases aligning to TRBD1. J was trimmed by 6 bases and V by 7 bases; bases with no gene match: 8. This CDR3 has 13 residues. Germline CDR1 reads SGHRS; CDR2 reads YFSETQ. The CDR3 loop is CASYRDRASEQYF. For the CDR3, the DNA is TGCGCCAGCTACCGGGACAGGGCATCCGAGCAGTACTTC.

This rearrangement joins TRBV6-5 to TRBJ1-3, with no clear D. The CDR3 totals 16 residues. Germline assignment: CDR1 MNHEY and CDR2 SVGAGI. Trimming cost V 0 bases and J 8 bases, with 17 bases left between them. In DNA, the CDR3 is TGTGCCAGCAGTTACTCCCTAACCCCCACCGGAGACACCATATATTTT. It is translated as CASSYSLTPTGDTIYF.

In this sample, this clonotype turned up a few times. The chain links TRBV3-1 to TRBJ2-7; tentatively, D is TRBD2 (5 bases). Trimming left V 1 base short and J 7 bases short, with 17 bases between. The CDR3 covers 15 residues. Germline V gene lookup returns CDR1 LGHDT and CDR2 YNNKEL (reference sequence). In nucleotides, the CDR3 is TGTGCCAGCAGCCAAGGCGGGCTACCCCTAAGTGAGCAGTACTTC. It yields the protein CASSQGGLPLSEQYF.

This clonotype has a count of ten or more. V gene TRBV14 combines with J gene TRBJ1-2; D might be TRBD1 (5 bases). Trimming removed 6 bases from V and 4 bases from J, with 18 bases in between. The CDR3 extends over 15 amino acids. Germline V gene sequence: CDR1 SGHDN, CDR2 FVKESK. This CDR3 is CASRASGQTVYGYTF. Here the CDR3 DNA reads TGTGCCAGCAGGGCCTCGGGGCAAACGGTCTATGGCTACACCTTC.

This clonotype was counted at least ten times. This chain links TRBV7-2 with TRBJ2-7; unclear D gene. The CDR3 spans 14 residues. Trimming shortened V by 6 bases and J by 0 bases, and 12 bases separated the two germline ends. CDR1 and CDR2 from the germline V gene are SGHTA and FQGNSA. CDR3 nucleotide sequence: TGTGCCAGCAGTCCTCGCCTGAGCTCCTACGAGCAGTACTTC. Translation gives CASSPRLSSYEQYF. The whole variable domain, filled in from reference TRBV7-2 and TRBJ2-7, reads GAGVSQSPSNKVTEKGKDVELRCDPISGHTALYWYRQSLGQGLEFLIYFQGNSAPDKSGLPSDRFSAERTGGSVSTLTIQRTQQEDSAVYLCASSPRLSSYEQYFGPGTRLTVT.

This clonotype was seen a handful of times. The rearrangement joins TRBV6-5 to TRBJ2-5; D not resolved. CDR1 is MNHEY and CDR2 is SVGAGI in the germline V gene. V was trimmed by 4 bases and J by 11 bases, leaving 5 bases between them. CDR3 length equals 9 residues. The CDR3 DNA reads TGTGCCAGCAGTTCCGCTCAGTACTTC. Its protein is CASSSAQYF.

The genes are TRBV4-2 and TRBJ2-5; TRBD2 aligns across 12 bases. The CDR3 extends over 16 amino acids. Trimming cost V 2 bases and J 13 bases; bases outside gene matches: 14. Germline values: CDR1 LGHNA, CDR2 YNFKEQ. The CDR3 DNA sequence: TGTGCCAGCAGCCAACAACGGACTAGCGGGATCGACGAGCGGTACTTC. It is translated as CASSQQRTSGIDERYF.

This sequence joins TRBV10-3 and TRBJ2-7, with a tentative D call TRBD1 (6 bases). The length of the CDR3 is 16 residues. Looked up from germline, CDR1 is ENHRY and CDR2 is SYGVKD. The V and J ends lost 4 bases and 2 bases respectively, with 18 bases between them. The CDR3 DNA is TGTGCCATCAGTGCCCAGGGGAGCAGGGGTCCCTACGAGCAGTACTTC. Translated: CAISAQGSRGPYEQYF.

This clonotype has ten or more counts. The CDR3 reads CSAGDTGYQETQYF. For the CDR3, the DNA is TGCAGTGCTGGCGACACAGGCTACCAAGAGACCCAGTACTTC. V is TRBV20-1 and J is TRBJ2-5; possibly TRBD1 for D (5 bases). V was shortened by 5 bases and J by 0 bases, with 13 bases between the two germline ends. The CDR3 is 14 amino acids. Germline V gene sequence: CDR1 DFQATT, CDR2 SNEGSKA (reference sequence).

V usage is TRBV20-1 and J usage is TRBJ2-5, with TRBD2 matching 8 bases. The closer fit of TRBJ2-7 to the DNA end suggests the J call may be wrong. The CDR3 is 14 residues long. CDR1 is DFQATT and CDR2 is SNEGSKA in the germline V gene (reference sequence). The CDR3 DNA reads as TGCAGTGCTAGTCTAGCGGGCTTTTCCTACGAGCAGTACTTC. This codes for CSASLAGFSYEQYF.

The gene calls are TRBV9 and TRBJ1-4; 7 nucleotides line up with TRBD1. V was pared by 4 bases and J by 2 bases, with 5 bases of the junction left unmatched. The CDR3 extends over 15 amino acids. Germline CDR1 SGDLS, CDR2 YYNGEE. CDR3 sequence reads: CASSIQGRTNEKLFF. In nucleotides, the CDR3 is TGTGCCAGCAGCATACAGGGGAGGACTAATGAAAAACTGTTTTTT.